These 25 T cell receptor beta chains came from one sample sequenced in a study of technical replicates of blood from a handful of donors. Libraries were prepared by immunoSEQ multiplex PCR; TCRdb keeps only in-frame clonotypes and omits some of them. The sample holds about 70,000 clones, roughly 92% seen once. Sequenced sample: T cells isolated from PBMCs. The receptors were gathered from a human donor in good health.

The genes are TRBV7-9 and TRBJ1-4, with D tentatively TRBD1 (5 bases). Germline assignment: CDR1 SEHNR and CDR2 FQNEAQ (reference sequence). Trimming removed 5 bases at V and 0 bases at J, with 10 bases between. CDR3 length: 15 amino acids. The CDR3 bases are TGTGCCAGCAGCCCAGGGTTCGCAACTAATGAAAAACTGTTTTTT. Translated: CASSPGFATNEKLFF.

The rearrangement links TRBV7-6 to TRBJ2-3; TRBD2 matches at 9 bases. The germline V gene encodes CDR1 SGHVS and CDR2 FNYEAQ. The CDR3 contains 15 residues. The J segment lost 3 bases and the V segment lost 8 bases, leaving 9 bases of the junction unmatched. The DNA for the CDR3 is TGTGCCAGCTCCTGGGCGCGGGAGGGGACAGATACGCAGTATTTT. It specifies CASSWAREGTDTQYF.

The chain links TRBV5-1 to TRBJ2-7; D is undetermined. The CDR3 loop spans 13 amino acids. The V gene lost 2 bases and the J gene lost 3 bases, with 9 bases spanning the gap. Germline assignment: CDR1 SGHRS and CDR2 YFSETQ. CDR3 sequence: CASSLTVNYEQYF. The CDR3 nucleotides read TGCGCCAGCAGCTTAACAGTAAACTACGAGCAGTACTTC.

V is TRBV5-6 and J is TRBJ2-7; no definite D call. Germline assignment: CDR1 SGHDT and CDR2 YYEEEE. With 1 base removed from V and 5 bases from J, the gap between germline ends came to 4 bases. This CDR3 has 11 amino acids. Written as DNA, the CDR3 is TGTGCCAGCAGCTTGACGGACGAGCAGTACTTC. Amino acid sequence: CASSLTDEQYF.

This clone was detected once. The chain uses TRBV27 and TRBJ2-1, with D uncertain. The CDR3 is made up of 12 amino acids. V was shortened by 5 bases and J by 10 bases, with 12 bases between the two germline ends. Per germline, CDR1 MNHEY and CDR2 SMNVEV (reference sequence). DNA for the CDR3: TGTGCCAGCAGTCCAATTACGACAGAGCAGTTCTTC. Its protein is CASSPITTEQFF.

This chain links TRBV18 with TRBJ1-5; D not resolved. Germline V lookup: CDR1 KGHSH, CDR2 LQKENI. There are 12 residues in the CDR3. Between the trimmed V and J ends, which lost 0 bases and 9 bases, there was a span of 6 bases. CDR3 protein: CASSPPGRPQHF. CDR3 DNA: TGTGCCAGCTCACCACCCGGTCGGCCCCAGCATTTT.

This chain uses TRBV7-2 with TRBJ1-1; D ambiguous. The germline CDR1 and CDR2 sequences are SGHTA and FQGNSA. CDR3 length: 16 amino acids. Trimming removed 2 bases from V and 5 bases from J, with 18 bases in between. Written as DNA, the CDR3 is TGTGCCAGCAGCTTAAATCTAGCGGGCCTCTGGACTGAAGCTTTCTTT. This codes for CASSLNLAGLWTEAFF.

V gene TRBV6-1 combines with J gene TRBJ2-3; TRBD1 matches 12 bases. Germline loops: CDR1 MNHNS, CDR2 SASEGT. CDR3 length equals 15 residues. The ends lost 8 bases at V and 5 bases at J; junction bases unmatched: 8. The CDR3 sequence is CASPSRDRGLDTQYF. The DNA of the CDR3 is TGTGCCAGCCCCAGCCGGGACAGGGGGCTAGATACGCAGTATTTT.

CDR3 sequence reads: CAISERGSGYEQYF. CDR3 nucleotides: TGTGCCATCAGTGAACGCGGGAGTGGTTACGAGCAGTACTTC. The chain is built from TRBV10-3 and TRBJ2-7, with TRBD2 matching over 7 bases. CDR1 is ENHRY, CDR2 SYGVKD, per germline. The CDR3 covers 14 residues. V trimming: 3 bases; J trimming: 4 bases; junction bases outside the gene matches: 6.

V gene TRBV2 combines with J gene TRBJ1-2, with D unresolved. With 4 bases removed from V and 5 bases from J, the gap between germline ends came to 8 bases. The CDR3 is made up of 12 amino acids. Germline CDR1 and CDR2: SNHLY and FYNNEI. In nucleotides, the CDR3 is TGTGCCAGCAGTGCCGAGGGTTATGGCTACACCTTC. Translating it yields CASSAEGYGYTF. The full variable domain, in which reference TRBV2 and TRBJ1-2 provide the parts outside the CDR3, is EPEVTQTPSHQVTQMGQEVILRCVPISNHLYFYWYRQILGQKVEFLVSFYNNEISEKSEIFDDQFSVERPDGSNFTLKIRSTKLEDSAMYFCASSAEGYGYTFGSGTRLTVV.

The V gene is TRBV9, the J gene TRBJ1-2; D is possibly TRBD1 (5 bases). This CDR3 has 14 residues. Deletions cut 1 base from V and 6 bases from J, with 13 bases between. Germline CDR1 and CDR2: SGDLS and YYNGEE. Here the CDR3 reads CASSVSHRHNGYTF. CDR3 in DNA: TGTGCCAGCAGCGTATCCCACAGGCATAATGGCTACACCTTC. Filled out from reference TRBV9 and TRBJ1-2, the complete variable domain reads DSGVTQTPKHLITATGQRVTLRCSPRSGDLSVYWYQQSLDQGLQFLIQYYNGEERAKGNILERFSAQQFPDLHSELNLSSLELGDSALYFCASSVSHRHNGYTFGSGTRLTVV.

This chain links TRBV19 with TRBJ1-5; 7 bases match TRBD1. The V gene end was trimmed by 9 bases and the J gene end by 6 bases; junction bases not matched to a gene: 17. CDR3 length: 16 residues. CDR1 is LNHDA, CDR2 SQIVND, per germline (reference sequence). Here the CDR3 DNA reads TGTGCCAGCACCATCGACAGGGAAGGGCTCTTTCAGCCCCAGCATTTT. Translation: CASTIDREGLFQPQHF.

The J gene is TRBJ2-4, the V gene TRBV6-1; D might be TRBD2 (6 bases). Germline loops: CDR1 MNHNS, CDR2 SASEGT. This CDR3 region has 14 residues. The V end lost 6 bases, the J end lost 7 bases, and 16 bases lay between the germline ends. The CDR3 DNA follows: TGTGCCAGCAGCCGGAGGGATACCCTTAACATTCAGTACTTC. It specifies CASSRRDTLNIQYF.

The chain combines TRBV5-1 with TRBJ2-3, with D tentatively TRBD2 (5 bases). V was cut by 0 bases and J by 9 bases, with 8 bases left in between. CDR1 and CDR2 from the germline V gene are SGHRS and YFSETQ. This CDR3 spans 12 amino acids. For the CDR3, the DNA is TGCGCCAGCAGCTTGGAAGGGAGCACGCAGTATTTT. This sequence encodes CASSLEGSTQYF.

This clone was observed a few times. The V gene is TRBV28, the J gene TRBJ2-2; no definite D call. The CDR3 is 12 residues long. Trimming removed 9 bases from V and 0 bases from J, with 5 bases in between. Germline V gene lookup returns CDR1 MDHEN and CDR2 SYDVKM. The chain's CDR3 is CASLPNTGELFF. For the CDR3, the DNA is TGTGCCAGTCTTCCGAACACCGGGGAGCTGTTTTTT.

This chain joins TRBV10-1 and TRBJ2-7; TRBD2 is a possible D gene (5 bases). V lost 2 bases, J lost 3 bases, and 8 bases lay in between. This CDR3 is 13 amino acids long. The germline V gene has CDR1 WNHNN and CDR2 SYGVQD (reference sequence). CDR3 coding DNA: TGCGCCAGCAGTGAGCCCGGGGTCTACGAGCAGTACTTC. Its translation: CASSEPGVYEQYF.

The chain is built from TRBV7-3 and TRBJ2-1; TRBD2 aligns across 10 bases. V was clipped by 7 bases and J by 5 bases; unmatched bases: 8. This CDR3 is built from 15 residues. CDR1 SGHTA and CDR2 FQGTGA come from the germline V gene. Written as DNA, the CDR3 is TGTGCCAGCAACTTTACTAGCGGGATTAACAATGAGCAGTTCTTC. Protein product: CASNFTSGINNEQFF. Using reference TRBV7-3 and TRBJ2-1 for the parts outside the CDR3, the full variable domain is GAGVSQTPSNKVTEKGKYVELRCDPISGHTALYWYRQSLGQGPEFLIYFQGTGAADDSGLPNDRFFAVRPEGSVSTLKIQRTERGDSAVYLCASNFTSGINNEQFFGPGTRLTVL.

This clone turned up a few times. The V and J genes are TRBV7-9 and TRBJ1-3; tentatively, D is TRBD1 (6 bases). Germline CDR1 reads SEHNR; CDR2 reads FQNEAQ (reference sequence). The CDR3 has 15 amino acids. Trimming took 6 bases from V and 4 from J, leaving 16 bases between them. As DNA, the CDR3 is TGTGCCAGCAGGAAGACTACAGGGTCCGGAAACACCATATATTTT. Translated, it gives CASRKTTGSGNTIYF.

The chain couples TRBV7-2 to TRBJ2-5; 7 nucleotides agree with TRBD1. Losses at the gene ends were 5 bases for V and 3 bases for J; bases not matched to a gene: 9. CDR3 length equals 15 residues. In germline, CDR1 is SGHTA, CDR2 FQGNSA. The CDR3 loop is CASSRPGTVKETQYF. CDR3 DNA: TGTGCCAGCAGCCGACCCGGGACAGTTAAAGAGACCCAGTACTTC.

The genes are TRBV6-5 and TRBJ1-2, with D tentatively TRBD1 (5 bases). Per germline, CDR1 MNHEY and CDR2 SVGAGI. Trimming left V 8 bases short and J 0 bases short, with 13 bases between. The CDR3 spans 14 residues. The DNA of the CDR3 is TGTGCCAGCTCTTCGACAGAAGCTAACTATGGCTACACCTTC. It codes for CASSSTEANYGYTF.

The chain uses TRBV6-6 and TRBJ1-4; D perhaps matches TRBD1 (6 bases). The CDR3 sequence is 14 residues long. Trimming stripped 6 bases from V and 8 bases from J, with 16 bases between. Per the germline V gene, CDR1 is MNHNY and CDR2 is SVGAGI (reference sequence). The CDR3 spells CASRTGGLREKLFF. The CDR3 DNA reads as TGTGCCAGCAGGACCGGGGGGCTTAGGGAAAAACTGTTTTTT.

The chain employs TRBV7-2 and TRBJ1-3; a weak D match, TRBD1 (6 bases). From germline, CDR1 is SGHTA and CDR2 FQGNSA. Trimming stripped 5 bases from V and 4 bases from J, with 15 bases between. CDR3 length: 15 residues. The CDR3 nucleotides read TGTGCCAGCAGCACTACCTGGGGGCTGGGAAACACCATATATTTT. Its translation is CASSTTWGLGNTIYF.

This clone came up once. The J gene is TRBJ1-2, the V gene TRBV6-5; no firm D call. The CDR3 is made up of 11 amino acids. CDR1 MNHEY and CDR2 SVGAGI come from the germline V gene. V was cut by 2 bases and J by 11 bases, with 9 bases left in between. The CDR3 here is CASSYESGYTF. The CDR3 DNA reads TGTGCCAGCAGTTACGAAAGCGGTTACACCTTC.

The V call is TRBV25-1, the J call TRBJ1-1; possible D gene TRBD1, 5 bases. Germline CDR1 reads MGHDK; CDR2 reads SYGVNS. The V gene lost 3 bases and the J gene lost 4 bases, with 9 bases spanning the gap. This CDR3 has 13 amino acids. In DNA, the CDR3 is TGTGCCAGCAGTGACTGGGGGGGCACTGAAGCTTTCTTT. The encoded protein is CASSDWGGTEAFF.

The chain carries TRBV27 and TRBJ2-3; 8 bases align to TRBD1. Germline V gene lookup returns CDR1 MNHEY and CDR2 SMNVEV (reference sequence). V lost 4 bases to trimming and J lost 4 bases; unmatched junction nucleotides: 10. The CDR3 extends over 16 amino acids. The CDR3 sequence: CASSSAFYRGADTQYF. The CDR3 coding sequence is TGTGCCAGCAGTTCGGCGTTTTACAGGGGGGCAGATACGCAGTATTTT.